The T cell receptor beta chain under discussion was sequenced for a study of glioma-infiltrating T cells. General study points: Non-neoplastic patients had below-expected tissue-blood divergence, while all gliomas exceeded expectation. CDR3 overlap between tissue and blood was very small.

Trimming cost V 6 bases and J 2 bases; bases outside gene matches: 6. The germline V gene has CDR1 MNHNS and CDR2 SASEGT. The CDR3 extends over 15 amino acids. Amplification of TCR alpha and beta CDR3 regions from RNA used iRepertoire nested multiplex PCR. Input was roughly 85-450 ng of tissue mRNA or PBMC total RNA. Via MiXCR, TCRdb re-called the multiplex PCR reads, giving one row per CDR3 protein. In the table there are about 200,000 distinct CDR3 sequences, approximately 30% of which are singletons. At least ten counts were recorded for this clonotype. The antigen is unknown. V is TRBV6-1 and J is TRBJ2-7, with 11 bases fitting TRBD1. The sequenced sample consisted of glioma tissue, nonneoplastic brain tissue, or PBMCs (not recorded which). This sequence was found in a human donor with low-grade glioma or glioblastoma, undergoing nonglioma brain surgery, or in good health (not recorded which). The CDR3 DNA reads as TGTGCCAGCAGGGACAGGGGGCACCCCGCCTACGAGCAGTACTTC. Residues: CASRDRGHPAYEQYF.